This T cell receptor (beta chain) was captured in a study of read filtering for tumor transcriptome and immune sequencing. About the study: The cohort had more than 16 men and roughly 13 women aged about 45 to 90, mean roughly 70 years. The study, taken as a whole, reports: Even smaller IR-seq throughput identified most shared clonotypes.

After removal of 6 bases from V and 0 bases from J, the junction contained 13 bases not matched to a gene. Per germline, CDR1 SQVTM and CDR2 ANQGSEA. The CDR3 contains 17 residues. Ten or more counts support this clonotype. Its specificity is unknown. Molecular barcoded adaptors covering alpha/delta and beta/gamma chains were used on approximately 400 ng RNA. MiXCR, run by TCRdb on the reads, gives a single entry per CDR3 protein. The sample shows some 19,000 distinct CDR3 sequences, approximately 20% of them seen only once. The sample consisted of a population of CD138-negative cells sorted from bone marrow. V usage is TRBV29-1 and J usage is TRBJ2-3; 9 bases are a match to TRBD2. The sequence was obtained from a donor aged 40 or over with multiple myeloma. The CDR3 region has the DNA TGCAGCGTCCAAATGGTGGCTAGCGGGGCTAGCACAGATACGCAGTATTTT. The encoded protein is CSVQMVASGASTDTQYF.